A selection of T cell receptor beta chains follows, all from one sample in a study of blood T cell repertoires in COVID-19. The repertoire was sequenced with immunoSEQ multiplex PCR; TCRdb's copy has only in-frame clones and lacks some. The sample lists around 270,000 clones; more than 85% were seen once. The material sequenced was peripheral blood. Source of these receptors: a person aged 18 to 35 with COVID-19, enrolled during active disease. Both conserved end residues are part of each CDR3. D genes are given only for firm matches. A clone size is listed for some rows: how often the clone was seen (once, few, many), or a class if it is expanded.

TGTGCCAGCAGCATAGGGGGTTTTAACTATGGCTACACCTTC | CASSIGGFNYGYTF | TRBJ1-2 | TRBV2 | - | -
TGCGCCAGCAGCCGGAGTCCCGGGACAGGGGCGGGCGAGCAGTTCTTC | CASSRSPGTGAGEQFF | TRBJ2-1 | TRBV4-1 | TRBD1 | -
TGTGCCAGCAGCCCCTCCTCCGGGACAGGCTTAGCTAACTATGGCTACACCTTC | CASSPSSGTGLANYGYTF | TRBJ1-2 | TRBV3-1/TRBV3-2 | TRBD1 | -
TGTGCCAGCAGCACCGATGGGGGGTGGGAGACCCAGTACTTC | CASSTDGGWETQYF | TRBJ2-5 | TRBV5-8 | - | -
TGTGCCAGCAGCCCACTAGCGGGATTGGATGAGCAGTTCTTC | CASSPLAGLDEQFF | TRBJ2-1 | TRBV6-5 | TRBD2 | -
TGTGCCAGCAGATCTCAGAAAGGGGGCAATCAGCCCCAGCATTTT | CASRSQKGGNQPQHF | TRBJ1-5 | TRBV6-5 | - | -
TGTGCCAGCAGTGTAGGGGGGGACACTGAAGCTTTCTTT | CASSVGGDTEAFF | TRBJ1-1 | TRBV2 | - | -
TGTGCCAGCAGTCCGCACCTAGCGGGAGGGAACACAGATACGCAGTATTTT | CASSPHLAGGNTDTQYF | TRBJ2-3 | TRBV6-6 | TRBD2 | -
TGTGCCAGCAGTGAATTTTCAGGGTATGAGACCCAGTACTTC | CASSEFSGYETQYF | TRBJ2-5 | TRBV6-1 | - | once
TGTGCCTGGAGTCGTTTCTCCCTAGCCGGCACAGATACGCAGTATTTT | CAWSRFSLAGTDTQYF | TRBJ2-3 | TRBV30 | - | -
TGTGCCAGCAGCCCGACTATAGCGGGAGTTGACGAGCAGTACTTC | CASSPTIAGVDEQYF | TRBJ2-7 | TRBV7-3 | TRBD2 | -
TGCAGCGTTGAAGACGGGGAAAACACCGGGGAGCTGTTTTTT | CSVEDGENTGELFF | TRBJ2-2 | TRBV29-1 | - | -
TGTGCCATCGGGACTAGCGGGAGAGGAAATGAGCAGTTCTTC | CAIGTSGRGNEQFF | TRBJ2-1 | TRBV10-3 | TRBD2 | few
TGTGCCAGCAGTGAACCTGGTTCGCGGCAGCCCCAGCATTTT | CASSEPGSRQPQHF | TRBJ1-5 | TRBV2 | - | -
TGTGCCAGCAGCTTAGACAGGGGCACAGATACGCAGTATTTT | CASSLDRGTDTQYF | TRBJ2-3 | TRBV5-4 | TRBD1 | -
TGTGCCAGCAGCCAAGGCCCCTCACTAGCGGGGCAAGAGACCCAGTACTTC | CASSQGPSLAGQETQYF | TRBJ2-5 | TRBV3-1/TRBV3-2 | TRBD2 | -
TGTGCCAGTCGGATTCGCGGCCCTGGGAACTATGGCTACACCTTC | CASRIRGPGNYGYTF | TRBJ1-2 | TRBV19 | - | -
TGTGCCAGCAGCCAAGATTACGGGGTCAACTATGGCTACACCTTC | CASSQDYGVNYGYTF | TRBJ1-2 | TRBV3-1/TRBV3-2 | - | -
TGTGCCAGCAGTGATGGCATGAGGGAGCAGTACTTC | CASSDGMREQYF | TRBJ2-7 | TRBV25-1 | - | -
TGTGCCAGCAGCGTAGGGGGGACAGTTTTTACCGGGGAGCTGTTTTTT | CASSVGGTVFTGELFF | TRBJ2-2 | TRBV9 | TRBD1 | once
TGTGCCAGCAGCTATGGGACTAGCGGGAGTTTCTACGAGCAGTACTTC | CASSYGTSGSFYEQYF | TRBJ2-7 | TRBV7-2 | TRBD2 | -
TGTGCCAGCAACCTAGCGTCCGGGGAGCTGTTTTTT | CASNLASGELFF | TRBJ2-2 | TRBV2 | - | -
TGTGCCAGTAGTACCGGACTACAAGCCTACGAGCAGTACTTC | CASSTGLQAYEQYF | TRBJ2-7 | TRBV19 | - | once
TGTGCCAGCAGCTCCTTCCAAGGGGGTTCCACAGATACGCAGTATTTT | CASSSFQGGSTDTQYF | TRBJ2-3 | TRBV7-9 | - | -
TGCAGCGTTGATGGGGCCGGGACAGGGAACTATGGCTACACCTTC | CSVDGAGTGNYGYTF | TRBJ1-2 | TRBV29-1 | TRBD1 | -
TGTGCCAGTAGTACAACAATAGCAAATGAAGCTTTCTTT | CASSTTIANEAFF | TRBJ1-1 | TRBV19 | - | -
TGTGCCAGCCCACCGCCGCTGCGGGTCCTTAACTCCTACGAGCAGTACTTC | CASPPPLRVLNSYEQYF | TRBJ2-7 | TRBV21-1 | - | -
TGTGCCAGTAGTTGGGACAGCCTAAATTCACCCCTCCACTTT | CASSWDSLNSPLHF | TRBJ1-6 | TRBV19 | TRBD1 | -
TGCGCCAGCAGCCCGACAGGGAGTGGCTACACCTTC | CASSPTGSGYTF | TRBJ1-2 | TRBV4-1 | TRBD1 | -